The 16 T cell receptor beta chains in this list originate from one sample, sequenced in a study of lung T cells in sarcoidosis with Löfgren's syndrome. One entry per CDR3 protein results from TCRdb running MiXCR on the reads. The table records roughly 63,000 distinct CDR3 sequences, about 20% of them present only once. The sequenced material came from CD4+ T cells from PBMCs. Receptors were obtained from a human donor with sarcoidosis (Löfgren's syndrome or another form), or a control subject (not recorded which).

There are many counts of this clonotype. The rearrangement joins TRBV7-2 to TRBJ2-5; D remains unclear. Trimming took off 1 base at V and 5 bases at J, with 11 bases between the two ends. The length of the CDR3 is 14 residues. Germline V lookup: CDR1 SGHTA, CDR2 FQGNSA. The CDR3 nucleotides read TGTGCCAGCAGCTTAGAGTTCTTCGGGGAGACCCAGTACTTC. Its protein is CASSLEFFGETQYF.

This clonotype occurred many times. The chain employs TRBV20-1 and TRBJ1-2; 7 bases are a match to TRBD1. This CDR3 has 13 residues. Germline V CDR1 and CDR2: DFQATT, SNEGSKA (reference sequence). The junction had 10 bases not matched to a gene; V was cut back by 6 bases and J by 6 bases. The CDR3 nucleotides read TGCAGTGCAACAGGGGCCCGAGAGGATGGCTACACCTTC. Protein sequence: CSATGAREDGYTF.

In this sample, this clonotype turned up a few times. This chain connects TRBV14 to TRBJ2-1; D uncertain. V was cut by 4 bases and J by 2 bases, with 9 bases left in between. CDR3 size: 14 residues. The germline CDR1 and CDR2 sequences are SGHDN and FVKESK. CDR3: CASSRDSTYNEQFF. The CDR3 region has the DNA TGTGCCAGCAGCCGGGATTCTACCTACAATGAGCAGTTCTTC. Full variable domain (missing parts from reference TRBV14 and TRBJ2-1): EAGVTQFPSHSVIEKGQTVTLRCDPISGHDNLYWYRRVMGKEIKFLLHFVKESKQDESGMPNNRFLAERTGGTYSTLKVQPAELEDSGVYFCASSRDSTYNEQFFGPGTRLTVL.

This clonotype was observed at least ten times. The V gene is TRBV27, the J gene TRBJ1-6; 9 positions agree with TRBD1. This CDR3 has 15 residues. Germline CDR1 is MNHEY and CDR2 is SMNVEV (reference sequence). The ends lost 6 bases at V and 10 bases at J; junction bases unmatched: 10. The CDR3 region has the DNA TGTGCCAGCAGCCGCGGACAGGGGAGTTTGTCACCCCTCCACTTT. Translation: CASSRGQGSLSPLHF.

Worth noting for this clonotype: Being one base from a much bigger clone, this may be a read error. CDR3 sequence (DNA): TGTGCCAGCAGTGAAGAGGCAGGACGCGCTGAAGCTTTCTTT. Residues: CASSEEAGRAEAFF. The J gene is TRBJ1-1, the V gene TRBV2; D is unclear. Germline CDR1 and CDR2: SNHLY and FYNNEI. The CDR3 runs to 14 residues. V gave up 1 base and J gave up 6 bases, with 12 bases separating them.

This clonotype has just a few counts. The V and J genes are TRBV7-9 and TRBJ1-1; the match to TRBD1 covers 10 bases. The CDR3 spans 17 residues. V lost 5 bases to trimming and J lost 4 bases; unmatched junction nucleotides: 13. Per germline, CDR1 SEHNR and CDR2 FQNEAQ (reference sequence). The CDR3 protein is CASSNRDRGVTFTEAFF. CDR3 nucleotides: TGTGCCAGCAGCAACCGGGACAGGGGTGTTACATTCACTGAAGCTTTCTTT.

Ten or more counts support this clonotype. The chain links TRBV4-1 to TRBJ2-7; maybe TRBD2 (6 bases). The CDR3 has 14 amino acids. Trimming removed 2 bases at V and 3 bases at J, with 11 bases between. Germline V lookup: CDR1 MGHRA, CDR2 YSYEKL. DNA of the CDR3: TGCGCCAGCAGCCAACGCGGGACCGTCTACGAGCAGTACTTC. Protein: CASSQRGTVYEQYF.

This clonotype appeared once. This sequence joins TRBV4-1 and TRBJ2-1, with D maybe TRBD2 (8 bases). The V end was cut by 8 bases, the J end by 7 bases, with 24 bases between. This CDR3 region has 16 residues. CDR1 and CDR2 from the germline V gene are MGHRA and YSYEKL. CDR3 DNA: TGCGCCAGCGCCTCGGGAGGGGGCGATCCCCGTAATGAGCAGTTCTTC. This gives the protein CASASGGGDPRNEQFF.

Concerning this clonotype itself: A much bigger clone sits one base away, suggesting this may be a read error. Given the absence of the conserved phenylalanine or tryptophan at the CDR3 end, a read error is likely. V and J are TRBV6-2 or TRBV6-3 and TRBJ1-2; weak D call: TRBD1 (6 bases). V lost 8 bases and J 5 bases, leaving 12 bases between the germline ends. The germline gives CDR1 MNHEY, CDR2 SVGEGT. The CDR3 is 12 amino acids. The CDR3 bases are TGTGCCAGCCTGGACAGAGTATATGGCTACACCCTC. It yields the protein CASLDRVYGYTL.

This sequence joins TRBV29-1 and TRBJ1-4; 7 bases match TRBD1. The CDR3 has 14 residues. Per the germline V gene, CDR1 is SQVTM and CDR2 is ANQGSEA. Unmatched junction bases numbered 3, after V lost 5 bases and J lost 0 bases. In DNA form, the CDR3 reads TGCAGCGTTCTCGGACAGGCAACTAATGAAAAACTGTTTTTT. The encoded protein is CSVLGQATNEKLFF. The full variable domain, its missing parts supplied by reference TRBV29-1 and TRBJ1-4, is SAVISQKPSRDICQRGTSLTIQCQVDSQVTMMFWYRQQPGQSLTLIATANQGSEATYESGFVIDKFPISRPNLTFSTLTVSNMSPEDSSIYLCSVLGQATNEKLFFGSGTQLSVL.

This clonotype was observed at least ten times. V is TRBV20-1 and J is TRBJ2-5, with 10 bases identical to TRBD2. The length of the CDR3 is 14 residues. The germline gives CDR1 DFQATT, CDR2 SNEGSKA (reference sequence). Trimming at V came to 5 bases and at J to 4 bases, leaving 7 bases not matched to a gene. The CDR3 DNA reads as TGCAGTGCTGAAGCGGGAGGGCTTCGAGAGACCCAGTACTTC. Translation: CSAEAGGLRETQYF.

This clonotype was counted many times. The chain's CDR3 is CASSQGQGRGKLFF. The CDR3 region has the DNA TGTGCCAGCAGTCAGGGACAGGGGAGGGGGAAACTGTTTTTT. The V call is TRBV6-1, the J call TRBJ1-4; TRBD1 matches at 10 bases. Germline trimming cut 5 bases from V and 11 bases from J; bases unmatched to any gene: 8. Per the germline V gene, CDR1 is MNHNS and CDR2 is SASEGT. The CDR3 consists of 14 residues.

This clonotype was seen many times. This rearrangement joins TRBV7-8 to TRBJ1-5; TRBD1 might be the D (5 bases). CDR1 and CDR2 from the germline V gene are SGHVS and FQNEAQ. The CDR3 totals 14 residues. V lost 1 base and J 6 bases, leaving 10 bases between the germline ends. The CDR3 region has the DNA TGTGCCAGCAGCTTAGATGCAGGGAGTCAGCCCCAGCATTTT. This encodes CASSLDAGSQPQHF.

With regard to this clonotype: Relative to the germline gene, one junction end is altered; a read error may explain this. The genes are TRBV30 and TRBJ2-1; unclear D gene. The CDR3 spans 14 residues. Germline V gene sequence: CDR1 GTSNPN, CDR2 SVGIG (reference sequence). The DNA of the CDR3 is TGTGTCTGGAGTGTTTCGACTCCTTACAATGAGCAGTTCTTC. Translated: CVWSVSTPYNEQFF. Full variable domain (missing parts from reference TRBV30 and TRBJ2-1): SQTIHQWPATLVQPVGSPLSLECTVEGTSNPNLYWYRQAAGRGLQLLFYSVGIGQISSEVPQNLSASRPQDRQFILSSKKLLLSDSGFYLCVWSVSTPYNEQFFGPGTRLTVL.

Many counts were recorded for this clonotype. J is TRBJ2-1 and V is TRBV25-1; TRBD2 matches 9 bases. There are 17 residues in the CDR3. Germline assignment: CDR1 MGHDK and CDR2 SYGVNS. Unmatched junction bases numbered 18, after V lost 10 bases and J lost 5 bases. The CDR3, as DNA: TGTGCCACTACGGCCAGGCCCGGACTAGCGAATCACAATGAGCAGTTCTTC. It translates to CATTARPGLANHNEQFF. The entire variable domain, with the rest obtained from reference TRBV25-1 and TRBJ2-1, is as follows: EADIYQTPRYLVIGTGKKITLECSQTMGHDKMYWYQQDPGMELHLIHYSYGVNSTEKGDLSSESTVSRIRTEHFPLTLESARPSHTSQYLCATTARPGLANHNEQFFGPGTRLTVL.

This rearrangement joins TRBV19 to TRBJ1-2, with a possible D match to TRBD1 (6 bases). CDR3 length equals 15 residues. Germline V gene sequence: CDR1 LNHDA, CDR2 SQIVND (reference sequence). The V end lost 7 bases, the J end lost 10 bases, and 25 bases lay between the germline ends. The CDR3 loop reads CASNPSDGGRAHYTF. CDR3 DNA: TGTGCCAGTAACCCTAGTGATGGGGGCCGGGCCCACTACACCTTC.